Below are 6 T cell receptor beta chains sequenced from a single sample in a study of blood T cell repertoires in COVID-19. The data were produced by immunoSEQ multiplex PCR, yet TCRdb's version contains in-frame clones alone and is incomplete. The table includes roughly 60,000 clones, 65% to 90% detected once. The specimen was peripheral blood. These receptors all come from a man between 40 and 49 years old with acute or convalescent COVID-19.

The chain couples TRBV5-4 to TRBJ1-1; a possible D gene is TRBD1 (5 bases). The CDR3 loop spans 14 amino acids. V gave up 2 bases and J gave up 2 bases, with 10 bases separating them. Germline loops: CDR1 SGHNT, CDR2 YYREEE (reference sequence). The CDR3 region has the DNA TGTGCCAGCAGCTTCTCAGGGTTCAACACTGAAGCTTTCTTT. It translates to CASSFSGFNTEAFF. Drawing the rest from reference TRBV5-4 and TRBJ1-1, the complete variable domain is ETGVTQSPTHLIKTRGQQVTLRCSSQSGHNTVSWYQQALGQGPQFIFQYYREEENGRGNFPPRFSGLQFPNYSSELNVNALELDDSALYLCASSFSGFNTEAFFGQGTRLTVV.

This clone was detected only a few times. The chain has TRBV19 and TRBJ1-4; no clear D. Germline V gives CDR1 LNHDA, CDR2 SQIVND (reference sequence). V lost 3 bases and J 3 bases, leaving 11 bases between the germline ends. The length of the CDR3 is 15 residues. The CDR3 loop is CASSIGIFANEKLFF. The CDR3 DNA is TGTGCCAGTAGTATCGGGATCTTCGCTAATGAAAAACTGTTTTTT.

The V call is TRBV18, the J call TRBJ1-1, with 10 bases fitting TRBD1. This CDR3 is 15 amino acids long. Germline V gene sequence: CDR1 KGHSH, CDR2 LQKENI. Unmatched junction bases numbered 3, after V lost 5 bases and J lost 0 bases. The DNA of the CDR3 is TGTGCCAGCTCATTGGGACAGGGGATGAACACTGAAGCTTTCTTT. Protein sequence: CASSLGQGMNTEAFF.

This clone was seen a few times. The J gene is TRBJ2-7, the V gene TRBV10-3; no definite D call. Germline assignment: CDR1 ENHRY and CDR2 SYGVKD. V lost 4 bases to trimming and J lost 9 bases, with 16 bases between them. The CDR3 contains 13 residues. CDR3 DNA: TGTGCCATCAGTGGACCGAACTACGGTGTGCAGTACTTC. Its translation: CAISGPNYGVQYF.

The chain employs TRBV9 and TRBJ1-6; 7 bases fit TRBD1. J lost 7 bases, V lost 4 bases, and 17 bases had no gene match. CDR3 length equals 18 residues. CDR1 and CDR2 from the germline V gene are SGDLS and YYNGEE. CDR3 coding DNA: TGTGCCAGCAGCCCCGGGACAGCCTTCAGCAAGTTCAATTCACCCCTCCACTTT. Translation: CASSPGTAFSKFNSPLHF.

The V and J genes are TRBV5-1 and TRBJ2-5, with TRBD2 matching 8 bases. Germline trimming cut 0 bases from V and 5 bases from J; bases unmatched to any gene: 9. Germline-derived CDR1 and CDR2 are SGHRS and YFSETQ. CDR3 length: 16 residues. The CDR3 loop is CASSLDGTRVGETQYF. The CDR3 coding sequence is TGCGCCAGCAGCTTGGATGGGACTAGGGTAGGGGAGACCCAGTACTTC.